Following are 4 T cell receptor beta chains from one sample sequenced in a study of cytomegalovirus exposure and HLA in healthy donors. The repertoire was sequenced with immunoSEQ multiplex PCR; TCRdb's copy has only in-frame clones and lacks some. Here the sample spans tens of thousands of clones, about nine tenths being singletons. The sequencing sample was made of PBMCs. Every receptor here comes from a woman aged 25 to 39 in good health and CMV-seronegative.

The rearrangement links TRBV11-2 to TRBJ2-7; D is ambiguous. The CDR3 is made up of 11 amino acids. Trimming pared 3 bases from V and 3 bases from J, leaving 3 bases between. The germline gives CDR1 SGHAT, CDR2 FQNNGV. The CDR3 bases are TGTGCCAGCAGCTTTAACTACGAGCAGTACTTC. Translation gives CASSFNYEQYF. Looking up the rest from reference TRBV11-2 and TRBJ2-7 gives the full variable domain: EAGVAQSPRYKIIEKRQSVAFWCNPISGHATLYWYQQILGQGPKLLIQFQNNGVVDDSQLPKDRFSAERLKGVDSTLKIQPAKLEDSAVYLCASSFNYEQYFGPGTRLTVT.

The V gene is TRBV5-4, the J gene TRBJ2-3, with 7 positions matching TRBD2. The J segment lost 6 bases and the V segment lost 3 bases, leaving 10 bases of the junction unmatched. CDR1 SGHNT and CDR2 YYREEE come from the germline V gene (reference sequence). CDR3 length equals 15 residues. CDR3 coding DNA: TGTGCCAGCAGCTCCCTAGCGGAGACCCGCGATACGCAGTATTTT. Residues: CASSSLAETRDTQYF.

This sequence joins TRBV6-5 and TRBJ2-1, with a tentative D call TRBD2 (5 bases). In germline, CDR1 is MNHEY, CDR2 SVGAGI. The length of the CDR3 is 15 residues. V lost 2 bases, J lost 2 bases, and 10 bases lay in between. This CDR3 is CASSYASGPYNEQFF. CDR3 nucleotide sequence: TGTGCCAGCAGTTACGCCAGCGGTCCCTACAATGAGCAGTTCTTC.

V and J are TRBV11-1 and TRBJ2-5; perhaps TRBD2 as D (5 bases). CDR3 length: 13 residues. Germline CDR1 and CDR2: SGHAT and FQDESV (reference sequence). The V end lost 3 bases, the J end lost 7 bases, and 12 bases lay between the germline ends. The CDR3 reads CASSLSLVGTQYF. The CDR3 DNA is TGTGCCAGCAGCTTGTCACTAGTGGGGACCCAGTACTTC.